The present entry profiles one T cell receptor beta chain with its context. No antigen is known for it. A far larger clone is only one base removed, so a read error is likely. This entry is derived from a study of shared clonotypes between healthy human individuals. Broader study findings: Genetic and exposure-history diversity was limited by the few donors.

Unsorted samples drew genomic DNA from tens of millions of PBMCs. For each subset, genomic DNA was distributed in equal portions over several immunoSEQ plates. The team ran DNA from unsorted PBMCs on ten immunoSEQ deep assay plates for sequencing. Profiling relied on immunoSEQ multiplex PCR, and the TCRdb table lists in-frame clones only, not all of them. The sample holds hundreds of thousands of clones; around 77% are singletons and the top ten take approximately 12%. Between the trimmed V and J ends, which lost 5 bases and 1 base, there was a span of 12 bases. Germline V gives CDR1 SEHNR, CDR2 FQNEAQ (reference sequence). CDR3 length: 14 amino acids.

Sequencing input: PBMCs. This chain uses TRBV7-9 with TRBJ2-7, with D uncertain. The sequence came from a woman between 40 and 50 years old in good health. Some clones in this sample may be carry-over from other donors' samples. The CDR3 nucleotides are TGTGCCAGCAGCAGGGCTACGATGTCCTACGAGCAGTACTTC. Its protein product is CASSRATMSYEQYF.